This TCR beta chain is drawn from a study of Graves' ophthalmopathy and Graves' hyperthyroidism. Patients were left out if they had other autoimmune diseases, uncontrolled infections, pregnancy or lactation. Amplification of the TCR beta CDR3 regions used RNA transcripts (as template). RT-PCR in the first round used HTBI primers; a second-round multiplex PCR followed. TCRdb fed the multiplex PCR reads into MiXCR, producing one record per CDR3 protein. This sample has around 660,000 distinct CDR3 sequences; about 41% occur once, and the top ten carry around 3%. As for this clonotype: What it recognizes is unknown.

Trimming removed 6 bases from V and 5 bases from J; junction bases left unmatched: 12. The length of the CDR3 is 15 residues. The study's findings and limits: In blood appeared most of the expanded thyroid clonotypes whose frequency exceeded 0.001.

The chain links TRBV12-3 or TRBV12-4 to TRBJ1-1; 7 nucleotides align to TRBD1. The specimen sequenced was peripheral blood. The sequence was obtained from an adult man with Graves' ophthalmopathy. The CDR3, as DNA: TGTGCCAGCAGCCGTCGACTGACAGGGAGGACTGAAGCTTTCTTT. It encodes CASSRRLTGRTEAFF.